A selection of T cell receptor beta chains follows, all from one sample in a study of CD8 T cells in Susac syndrome. Via MiXCR, TCRdb re-called the immunoSEQ multiplex PCR reads, giving one row per CDR3 protein. The sample holds about 150,000 distinct CDR3 sequences, around 95% seen once. Sequenced material: CD8+ T cells from PBMCs. Receptor source: a human donor with Susac syndrome. Both conserved end residues are part of each CDR3. The order of the fields is clone size, J gene, D gene, V gene, CDR3 protein, CDR3 DNA. D genes are given only for firm matches. Size is omitted from some rows. Given values are once, few, many or a class for expanded clones.

NA	TRBJ2-5	TRBD2	TRBV13	CASSLGGGTEETQYF	TGTGCCAGCAGCCTTGGGGGGGGGACCGAAGAGACCCAGTACTTC
NA	TRBJ2-5	NA	TRBV20-1	CSARDGKETQYF	TGCAGTGCTAGGGACGGAAAAGAGACCCAGTACTTC
NA	TRBJ2-5	NA	TRBV12-3/TRBV12-4	CASSPGEETQYF	TGTGCCAGCAGCCCGGGGGAGGAGACCCAGTACTTC
NA	TRBJ2-1	NA	TRBV20-1	CSGSSGSNYNEQFF	TGCAGTGGTTCGAGCGGGTCTAATTACAATGAGCAGTTCTTC
once	TRBJ2-7	TRBD1	TRBV28	CASHTGTGSYEQYF	TGTGCCAGCCACACCGGGACAGGGTCCTACGAGCAGTACTTC
NA	TRBJ2-1	NA	TRBV21-1	CASSKPRQGGLNEQFF	TGTGCCAGCAGCAAACCCAGGCAGGGAGGTCTCAATGAGCAGTTCTTC
NA	TRBJ2-5	NA	TRBV28	CASSLLRGAETQYF	TGTGCCAGCAGTTTATTACGAGGGGCAGAGACCCAGTACTTC
NA	TRBJ2-7	NA	TRBV3-1	CASSQAGVEQYF	TGTGCCAGCAGCCAAGCAGGGGTTGAGCAGTACTTC
NA	TRBJ2-5	TRBD1	TRBV11-2	CASRTAGTGGIETQYF	TGTGCCAGCAGAACCGCCGGGACAGGGGGCATAGAGACCCAGTACTTC
NA	TRBJ2-7	NA	TRBV12-3/TRBV12-4	CASSSDRGMVYEQYF	TGTGCCAGCAGCTCCGATCGGGGGATGGTCTACGAGCAGTACTTC
NA	TRBJ2-7	NA	TRBV7-3	CASSLMGYGHDEQYF	TGTGCCAGCAGCTTAATGGGGTACGGACACGACGAGCAGTACTTC
NA	TRBJ2-2	TRBD1	TRBV29-1	CSVRPTGDTGELFF	TGCAGCGTTCGGCCTACAGGGGATACCGGGGAGCTGTTTTTT
NA	TRBJ2-7	NA	TRBV11-2	CASSLGRVISYEQYF	TGTGCCAGCAGCTTAGGAAGGGTAATCTCCTACGAGCAGTACTTC
NA	TRBJ2-3	TRBD1	TRBV27	CASSSGQVTDTQYF	TGTGCCAGCAGCTCGGGACAGGTCACAGATACGCAGTATTTT
NA	TRBJ2-1	TRBD2	TRBV6-5	CASTGLAGGEQFF	TGTGCCAGCACCGGACTAGCGGGAGGGGAGCAGTTCTTC
NA	TRBJ1-1	TRBD1	TRBV7-8	CASSGGQGASTEAFF	TGTGCCAGCAGCGGCGGACAGGGGGCAAGCACTGAAGCTTTCTTT
NA	TRBJ2-5	NA	TRBV12-5	CASGSSTIETQYF	TGTGCTAGTGGTTCCTCGACGATAGAGACCCAGTACTTC
NA	TRBJ1-1	TRBD1	TRBV12-3/TRBV12-4	CASSLVVGQGDTEAFF	TGTGCCAGCAGTTTAGTAGTGGGACAGGGGGACACTGAAGCTTTCTTT
NA	TRBJ1-1	NA	TRBV4-1	CASSQVSDEAFF	TGCGCCAGCAGCCAAGTCAGTGATGAAGCTTTCTTT
NA	TRBJ2-1	TRBD1	TRBV20-1	CSARGPTGRNEQFF	TGCAGTGCTAGAGGCCCGACAGGGCGCAATGAGCAGTTCTTC
NA	TRBJ2-1	TRBD2	TRBV7-6	CASSLTGTSGTDEQFF	TGTGCCAGCAGCTTAACCGGGACTAGCGGGACCGATGAGCAGTTCTTC
NA	TRBJ2-7	TRBD1	TRBV15	CATSRDLGQGAYEQYF	TGTGCCACCAGCAGAGATCTCGGACAGGGGGCCTACGAGCAGTACTTC
NA	TRBJ2-7	NA	TRBV18	CASSQGRGSYEQYF	TGTGCCAGCTCACAGGGCAGGGGCTCCTACGAGCAGTACTTC
NA	TRBJ2-1	TRBD2	TRBV12-5	CASGPVGLADEQFF	TGTGCTAGTGGGCCAGTGGGACTAGCGGATGAGCAGTTCTTC
NA	TRBJ1-1	NA	TRBV14	CASSPYLMNTEAFF	TGTGCCAGCAGCCCTTATTTGATGAACACTGAAGCTTTCTTT
NA	TRBJ2-4	NA	TRBV21-1	CASSKSRPGEASYIQYF	TGTGCCAGCAGCAAATCTCGACCAGGCGAGGCCAGTTACATTCAGTACTTC
NA	TRBJ2-7	TRBD2	TRBV27	CASSYTSGSPYEQYF	TGTGCCAGCAGTTATACTAGCGGGAGTCCCTACGAGCAGTACTTC
NA	TRBJ1-1	TRBD1	TRBV13	CASSPGTGGLKNTEAFF	TGTGCCAGCAGCCCAGGGACAGGGGGGCTCAAGAACACTGAAGCTTTCTTT
NA	TRBJ1-3	NA	TRBV3-1	CASSQESLLSGNTIYF	TGTGCCAGCAGCCAAGAGTCCCTCCTCTCTGGAAACACCATATATTTT
NA	TRBJ2-1	NA	TRBV3-1	CASSQEALGSNEQFF	TGTGCCAGCAGCCAAGAGGCATTGGGATCCAATGAGCAGTTCTTC
NA	TRBJ1-5	NA	TRBV20-1	CSARPTEGGQPQHF	TGCAGTGCTAGGCCGACCGAGGGCGGTCAGCCCCAGCATTTT
once	TRBJ2-7	NA	TRBV27	CASLHAGEQYF	TGTGCCAGCCTACACGCCGGCGAGCAGTACTTC
few	TRBJ1-5	NA	TRBV27	CASSTGASNQPQHF	TGTGCCAGCAGTACGGGAGCCAGCAATCAGCCCCAGCATTTT
NA	TRBJ2-1	NA	TRBV6-5	CASSQTGFHEQFF	TGTGCCAGCAGTCAAACAGGGTTCCATGAGCAGTTCTTC
NA	TRBJ2-7	TRBD2	TRBV5-6	CASSLGLAGGSYEQYF	TGTGCCAGCAGCTTGGGACTAGCGGGAGGCTCCTACGAGCAGTACTTC
few	TRBJ2-1	NA	TRBV12-3/TRBV12-4	CASSPQTTNEQFF	TGTGCCAGCAGCCCGCAAACCACGAATGAGCAGTTTTTC
NA	TRBJ2-1	NA	TRBV25-1	CAMGSYNEQFF	TGTGCCATGGGCTCCTACAATGAGCAGTTCTTC
NA	TRBJ2-7	NA	TRBV2	CATRPAGDFEQYF	TGTGCCACCCGGCCGGCAGGGGACTTCGAGCAGTACTTC
NA	TRBJ2-7	TRBD1	TRBV20-1	CSAGQASYEQYF	TGCAGTGCTGGACAGGCCTCCTACGAGCAGTACTTC
NA	TRBJ2-1	NA	TRBV5-4	CASSSRPGDSYNEQFF	TGTGCCAGCAGCTCCAGGCCGGGGGATTCTTACAATGAGCAGTTCTTC
NA	TRBJ2-1	NA	TRBV20-1	CSARRGDTGPLEFF	TGCAGTGCTCGGAGAGGGGACACGGGTCCTTTAGAGTTCTTC
NA	TRBJ2-1	NA	TRBV6-2/TRBV6-3	CASSYRGPSYNEQFF	TGTGCCAGCAGTTACCGAGGCCCCTCCTACAATGAGCAGTTCTTC
NA	TRBJ2-3	NA	TRBV27	CASKEGPTRTDTQYF	TGTGCCAGCAAGGAAGGCCCCACACGTACAGATACGCAGTATTTT
NA	TRBJ2-5	NA	TRBV6-5	CASGTVQETQYF	TGTGCCAGCGGGACCGTCCAAGAGACCCAGTACTTC
NA	TRBJ2-7	TRBD1	TRBV4-1	CASSHPGQAYEQYF	TGCGCCAGCAGCCATCCGGGACAGGCCTACGAGCAGTACTTC
NA	TRBJ1-1	TRBD1	TRBV13	CASSSGTASYTEAFF	TGTGCCAGCAGCTCCGGGACAGCCTCTTACACTGAAGCTTTCTTT
NA	TRBJ2-7	NA	TRBV5-6	CASSPPGFTEQYF	TGTGCCAGCAGCCCCCCGGGGTTCACCGAGCAGTACTTC